This passage covers 22 T cell receptor beta chains from one sample sequenced in a study of Graves' ophthalmopathy and Graves' hyperthyroidism. Amplified material comprised TCR beta CDR3 regions derived from RNA transcripts. RT-PCR was first run with HTBI primers, then multiplex PCR in a second round. One entry per CDR3 protein results from TCRdb running MiXCR on the multiplex PCR reads. The sample contains roughly 1.1 million distinct CDR3 sequences, roughly two fifths of which appear only once. Material for sequencing was peripheral blood or thyroid tissue (not recorded which). The receptors were sampled from an adult man with Graves' hyperthyroidism.

A remark on this clonotype: A much larger clone differs by one base, so this may be a read error. This rearrangement joins TRBV2 to TRBJ2-7; D remains ambiguous. The V end was cut by 3 bases, the J end by 5 bases, with 17 bases between. The CDR3 has 15 amino acids. Looked up from germline, CDR1 is SNHLY and CDR2 is FYNNEI. CDR3 in DNA: TGTGCCAGCAGTGATTTGAGAGTCGAGGCCAACGAGCAGTACTTC. It translates to CASSDLRVEANEQYF.

J is TRBJ1-1 and V is TRBV19; D unresolved. With 3 bases removed from V and 4 bases from J, the gap between germline ends came to 18 bases. Per germline, CDR1 LNHDA and CDR2 SQIVND (reference sequence). This CDR3 has 16 residues. The CDR3 here is CASSIMGKSTTTEAFF. The DNA for the CDR3 is TGTGCCAGTAGTATTATGGGCAAGTCTACTACCACTGAAGCTTTCTTT.

This chain links TRBV6-6 with TRBJ1-6; D gene unclear. Looked up from germline, CDR1 is MNHNY and CDR2 is SVGAGI (reference sequence). The CDR3 sequence is 15 residues long. V was pared by 6 bases and J by 3 bases, with 12 bases between. CDR3 DNA: TGTGCCAGCAGAACCCGGGTCAGCTATAATTCACCCCTCCACTTT. Protein product: CASRTRVSYNSPLHF.

This chain joins TRBV7-2 and TRBJ2-5; TRBD2 aligns across 12 bases. Germline V lookup: CDR1 SGHTA, CDR2 FQGNSA. Trimming at V came to 9 bases and at J to 4 bases, leaving 12 bases not matched to a gene. The CDR3 has 16 residues. CDR3 coding DNA: TGTGCCAGTGCCCTGGGAGCTAGCGGGAGGGGAGAGACCCAGTACTTC. Encoded protein: CASALGASGRGETQYF.

This clonotype was counted many times. The J gene is TRBJ2-7, the V gene TRBV2; TRBD1 aligns across 8 bases. The germline V gene encodes CDR1 SNHLY and CDR2 FYNNEI. V lost 6 bases and J lost 3; bases outside the gene matches: 7. This CDR3 has 14 amino acids. CDR3 sequence (DNA): TGTGCCAGCAGGCCTAGGACAGGGAACTACGAGCAGTACTTC. Its protein product is CASRPRTGNYEQYF.

This clonotype has just a few counts. A much larger clone lies one base from this, so it may be a read error. The chain has TRBV29-1 and TRBJ1-2; the D gene is possibly TRBD1 (5 bases). The CDR3 covers 15 residues. Germline-derived CDR1 and CDR2 are SQVTM and ANQGSEA. Trimming left V 1 base short and J 4 bases short, with 16 bases between. Written as DNA, the CDR3 is TGCAGCGTTGAAGGGGGGAGGGGAACGGGCTATGGCTACACCTTC. Translation gives CSVEGGRGTGYGYTF.

V gene TRBV29-1 combines with J gene TRBJ2-5; 7 bases line up with TRBD2. Germline assignment: CDR1 SQVTM and CDR2 ANQGSEA. There are 15 residues in the CDR3. Unmatched junction bases numbered 10, after V lost 2 bases and J lost 4 bases. CDR3 sequence reads: CSVESPGGRGETQYF. The CDR3 nucleotides are TGCAGCGTTGAATCTCCCGGCGGGAGAGGAGAGACCCAGTACTTC.

This clonotype was counted ten times or more. The V and J genes are TRBV10-2 and TRBJ1-5; 11 bases align to TRBD1. J was trimmed by 5 bases and V by 10 bases; bases with no gene match: 4. CDR3 length equals 13 residues. CDR1 and CDR2 (germline): WSHSY, SAAADI. CDR3 protein: CATRDRGDQPQHF. CDR3 nucleotides: TGCGCCACTCGGGACAGGGGGGATCAGCCCCAGCATTTT.

This clonotype has just a few counts. The chain carries TRBV6-1 and TRBJ1-5; D is unclear. The CDR3 length is 14 residues. With 5 bases removed from V and 7 bases from J, the gap between germline ends came to 15 bases. Per the germline V gene, CDR1 is MNHNS and CDR2 is SASEGT. The CDR3 bases are TGTGCCAGCAGTACAGTCATCGCCTTACAGCCCCAGCATTTT. Translated, it gives CASSTVIALQPQHF.

In this sample, this clonotype turned up a few times. The chain joins TRBV12-3 or TRBV12-4 to TRBJ2-7; D is possibly TRBD1 (5 bases). Deletions cut 3 bases from V and 5 bases from J, with 14 bases between. This CDR3 is 14 amino acids long. CDR3 amino acids: CASSFLTALDEQYF. The CDR3 DNA sequence: TGTGCCAGCAGTTTCTTGACAGCCCTTGACGAGCAGTACTTC.

This clonotype was seen many times. The genes are TRBV2 and TRBJ1-5; weak D call: TRBD1 (5 bases). From germline, CDR1 is SNHLY and CDR2 FYNNEI. This CDR3 comprises 13 residues. Trimming removed 4 bases at V and 7 bases at J, with 11 bases between. CDR3 in DNA: TGTGCCAGCAGTGTGGGGCCTCTCCAGCCCCAGCATTTT. It encodes CASSVGPLQPQHF.

A few counts support this clonotype. This chain connects TRBV7-9 to TRBJ1-4; 9 bases fit TRBD1. Looked up from germline, CDR1 is SEHNR and CDR2 is FQNEAQ (reference sequence). This CDR3 contains 14 residues. With 3 bases clipped from V and 8 bases from J, the junction kept 4 bases outside the gene matches. CDR3 sequence: CASSFRDRAEKLFF. The CDR3 coding sequence is TGTGCCAGCAGCTTTCGGGACAGGGCCGAAAAACTGTTTTTT.

V and J are TRBV10-2 and TRBJ2-7; 7 nucleotides align to TRBD1. V shed 6 bases and J 0 bases; nucleotides not matched to a gene: 8. Looked up from germline, CDR1 is WSHSY and CDR2 is SAAADI. The CDR3 spans 15 residues. The CDR3 region has the DNA TGCGCCAGCAGGGCCGGGACAGATACCTCCTACGAGCAGTACTTC. Amino acid sequence: CASRAGTDTSYEQYF.

This clonotype was counted ten times or more. The chain recombines TRBV9 with TRBJ1-1; D might be TRBD1 (5 bases). V was clipped by 4 bases and J by 4 bases, with 20 bases between them. Germline V gene data show CDR1 as SGDLS and CDR2 as YYNGEE. This CDR3 region has 16 residues. CDR3 DNA: TGTGCCAGCAGCTTACTTCAGGGTCATACCGGCACTGAAGCTTTCTTT. The encoded protein is CASSLLQGHTGTEAFF.

This clonotype was counted at least ten times. V usage is TRBV20-1 and J usage is TRBJ1-2; TRBD1 is a possible D gene (5 bases). V was clipped by 0 bases and J by 14 bases, with 13 bases between them. The CDR3 length is 11 residues. Germline CDR1 DFQATT, CDR2 SNEGSKA (reference sequence). Here the CDR3 DNA reads TGCAGTGCTAGAGAAAGTGGAGGGGTTACCTTC. Residues: CSARESGGVTF.

On this clonotype itself: This CDR3 fails to terminate in the conserved phenylalanine or tryptophan, so it likely reflects a read error. The J gene is TRBJ1-2, the V gene TRBV5-1; D uncertain. This CDR3 region has 15 residues. In germline, CDR1 is SGHRS, CDR2 YFSETQ. Trimming removed 2 bases at V and 0 bases at J, with 11 bases between. Here the CDR3 DNA reads TGCGCCAGCAGCTTAGACGGAGTTGCTAACTATGGCTACACCTCC. Encoded protein: CASSLDGVANYGYTS.

This clonotype turned up a few times. This chain uses TRBV12-3 or TRBV12-4 with TRBJ1-5; 7 nucleotides line up with TRBD1. This CDR3 has 16 residues. The ends lost 2 bases at V and 2 bases at J; junction bases unmatched: 6. The DNA for the CDR3 is TGTGCCAGCAGTTTATTCGGCAGGGGGGGCAATCAGCCCCAGCATTTT. Translation gives CASSLFGRGGNQPQHF.

The chain joins TRBV7-6 to TRBJ1-2, with 9 bases lining up with TRBD1. This CDR3 is built from 16 residues. Germline V CDR1 and CDR2: SGHVS, FNYEAQ. Trimming cost V 6 bases and J 8 bases; bases outside gene matches: 16. In nucleotides, the CDR3 is TGTGCCAGCAGTTACCGGGACAGGGTGGGGGTTGGAGGCTACACCTTC. This translates into CASSYRDRVGVGGYTF.

Many counts were recorded for this clonotype. At one end the junction does not follow the germline gene, possibly because of a read error. J is TRBJ2-7 and V is TRBV3-1, with 9 nucleotides matching TRBD1. Germline V lookup: CDR1 LGHDT, CDR2 YNNKEL (reference sequence). The CDR3 length is 14 residues. The CDR3 loop is CASSQGTGIYEQYF. The CDR3 nucleotides are TGCGCCAGCAGCCAAGGGACAGGGATCTACGAGCAGTACTTC.

This clonotype was detected many times. The chain carries TRBV7-9 and TRBJ2-5; the D gene is possibly TRBD2 (6 bases). V lost 7 bases, J lost 0 bases, and 12 bases lay in between. The CDR3 covers 14 residues. The V gene's germline CDR1 is SEHNR and CDR2 FQNEAQ (reference sequence). The CDR3 coding sequence is TGTGCCAGCACCCCGGGGGAGTACCAAGAGACCCAGTACTTC. Residues: CASTPGEYQETQYF.

The V and J genes are TRBV10-2 and TRBJ2-7, with 7 bases identical to TRBD1. V shed 6 bases and J 5 bases; nucleotides not matched to a gene: 7. Germline CDR1 reads WSHSY; CDR2 reads SAAADI. The CDR3 is 13 residues long. The CDR3 sequence is CASRDRPNDEQYF. The DNA of the CDR3 is TGCGCCAGCAGGGACAGGCCGAACGACGAGCAGTACTTC.

This sequence joins TRBV7-8 and TRBJ2-2, with D possibly TRBD2 on 5 matching bases. The CDR3 runs to 14 residues. Trimming removed 5 bases from V and 6 bases from J, with 13 bases in between. Germline V gene data show CDR1 as SGHVS and CDR2 as FQNEAQ. The CDR3 DNA reads TGTGCCAGCAGCACCCCACTCGGGGCCGGGGAGCTGTTTTTT. The encoded protein is CASSTPLGAGELFF.